This TCR beta chain was obtained from a study of cytotoxic CD8 clonotypes in ibrutinib-treated CLL. Study-level points and caveats: At baseline, clonality was higher than in age-matched healthy donors and correlated with CD8+ counts. Shared public clonotypes were rare, and on treatment they either got smaller or stayed the same.

V shed 1 base and J 3 bases; nucleotides not matched to a gene: 5. CDR3 length: 17 amino acids. Germline CDR1 and CDR2: MNHNS and SASEGT. The method was immunoSEQ multiplex PCR; TCRdb's version includes in-frame clones alone and lacks a portion of them. Of some 350,000 clones listed, around 66% were seen once; the top ten hold 5% to 6.5%. On this clone: Its antigen is as yet unknown.

The sequencing used PBMCs, collected after 36 months of ibrutinib treatment. V usage is TRBV6-1 and J usage is TRBJ2-2, with TRBD2 matching 10 bases. This clonotype was sampled from a human donor with chronic lymphocytic leukemia. CDR3 sequence (DNA): TGTGCCAGCAGTGAAGAGGGGCTAGCGGGGGACACCGGGGAGCTGTTTTTT. Its protein is CASSEEGLAGDTGELFF.